This T cell receptor (beta chain) comes out of a study of Graves' ophthalmopathy and Graves' hyperthyroidism. The sequenced template was RNA, covering the TCR beta CDR3 region. First-round RT-PCR employed HTBI primers, with a second-round multiplex PCR after it. Each CDR3 protein is one row after TCRdb ran MiXCR on the multiplex PCR reads. The sample holds 350,000 to 450,000 distinct CDR3 sequences; 15% to 20% are singletons and the top ten take 1.5% to 2%. In this sample, this clonotype turned up many times. From germline, CDR1 is SGHRS and CDR2 YFSETQ. The V end lost 4 bases, the J end lost 7 bases, and 11 bases lay between the germline ends. The CDR3 extends over 12 amino acids.

Input material: peripheral blood. The rearrangement joins TRBV5-1 to TRBJ1-1; a possible D gene is TRBD1 (5 bases). The clonotype was recovered from a woman aged 18 to 35 with Graves' ophthalmopathy. The CDR3 sequence is CASSATGLEAFF. The CDR3 DNA is TGCGCCAGCAGCGCAACGGGGCTTGAAGCTTTCTTT.